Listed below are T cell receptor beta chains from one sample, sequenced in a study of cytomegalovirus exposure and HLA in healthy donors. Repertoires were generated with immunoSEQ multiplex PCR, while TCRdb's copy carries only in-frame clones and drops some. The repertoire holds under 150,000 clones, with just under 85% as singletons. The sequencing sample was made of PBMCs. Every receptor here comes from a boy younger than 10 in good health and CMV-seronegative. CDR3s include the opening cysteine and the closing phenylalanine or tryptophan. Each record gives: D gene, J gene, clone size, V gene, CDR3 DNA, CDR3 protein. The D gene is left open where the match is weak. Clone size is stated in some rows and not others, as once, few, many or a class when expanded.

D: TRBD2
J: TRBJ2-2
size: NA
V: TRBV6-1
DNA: TGTGCCAGCAGTGAAGAAGCGGGGGTTACCACCGGGGAGCTGTTTTTT
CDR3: CASSEEAGVTTGELFF

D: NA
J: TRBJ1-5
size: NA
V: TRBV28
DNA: TGTGCCAGCAGTTTCGCGGGAGCATGGGAGGGCAATCAGCCCCAGCATTTT
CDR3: CASSFAGAWEGNQPQHF

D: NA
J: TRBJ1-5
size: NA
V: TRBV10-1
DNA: TGCGCCAGCAGTGACGTGAGCTTTGGCAATCAGCCCCAGCATTTT
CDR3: CASSDVSFGNQPQHF

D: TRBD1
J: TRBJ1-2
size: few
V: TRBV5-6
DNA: TGTGCCAGCAGCTTGGAGGAGAGCAAGACAGGGGGGGATTGGGGCTACACCTTC
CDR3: CASSLEESKTGGDWGYTF

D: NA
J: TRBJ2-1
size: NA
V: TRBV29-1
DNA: TGCAGCGGGGGTCAGACTGTGGGGGCCAATGAGCAGTTCTTC
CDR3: CSGGQTVGANEQFF

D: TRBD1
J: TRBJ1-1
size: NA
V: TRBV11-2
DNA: TGTGCCAGCAGCTCAAACCTCGGGACAGGGGGGTCGGGGACTGAAGCTTTCTTT
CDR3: CASSSNLGTGGSGTEAFF

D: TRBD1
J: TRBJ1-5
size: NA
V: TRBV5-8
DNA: TGTGCCAGCAGCTTAAGACAGGGTGGGCAGCCCCAGCATTTT
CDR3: CASSLRQGGQPQHF

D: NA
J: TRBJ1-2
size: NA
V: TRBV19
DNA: TGTGCCAGTAGTATAGGGGGGGACTATGGCTACACCTTC
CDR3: CASSIGGDYGYTF

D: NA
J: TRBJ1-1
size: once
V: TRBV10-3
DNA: TGTGCCATCAGAGAAGCCCACGACAGTCCCGGGAACACTGAAGCTTTCTTT
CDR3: CAIREAHDSPGNTEAFF

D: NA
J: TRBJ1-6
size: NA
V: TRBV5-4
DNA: TGTGCCAGCAGCTTGACAGAGCCCTATAATTCACCCCTCCACTTT
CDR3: CASSLTEPYNSPLHF

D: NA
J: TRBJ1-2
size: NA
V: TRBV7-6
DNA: TGTGCCAGCAGCTTAGCGGGAGACTATGGCTACACCTTC
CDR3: CASSLAGDYGYTF

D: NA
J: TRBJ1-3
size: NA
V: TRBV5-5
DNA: TGTGCCAGCAGCTTCCCCGTGGGCCACACCATATATTTT
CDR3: CASSFPVGHTIYF

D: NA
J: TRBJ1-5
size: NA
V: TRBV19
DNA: TGTGCCAGTAGTATCCGGGATTCTAATCAGCCCCAGCATTTT
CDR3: CASSIRDSNQPQHF

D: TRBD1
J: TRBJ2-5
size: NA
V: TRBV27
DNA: TGTGCCAGCAGTTCCGTCGGGACAGACCTGTACCAAGAGACCCAGTACTTC
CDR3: CASSSVGTDLYQETQYF

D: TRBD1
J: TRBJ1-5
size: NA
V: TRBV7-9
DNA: TGTTCCAGCAGCTTTACCACAGGGGGGGCAGTTAGGAGCAATCAGCCCCAGCATTTT
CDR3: CSSSFTTGGAVRSNQPQHF

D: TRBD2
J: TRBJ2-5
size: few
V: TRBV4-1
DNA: TGCGCCAGCAGCCAAGAAGGGCGGGGGGTTCCCCAAGAGACCCAGTACTTC
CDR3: CASSQEGRGVPQETQYF